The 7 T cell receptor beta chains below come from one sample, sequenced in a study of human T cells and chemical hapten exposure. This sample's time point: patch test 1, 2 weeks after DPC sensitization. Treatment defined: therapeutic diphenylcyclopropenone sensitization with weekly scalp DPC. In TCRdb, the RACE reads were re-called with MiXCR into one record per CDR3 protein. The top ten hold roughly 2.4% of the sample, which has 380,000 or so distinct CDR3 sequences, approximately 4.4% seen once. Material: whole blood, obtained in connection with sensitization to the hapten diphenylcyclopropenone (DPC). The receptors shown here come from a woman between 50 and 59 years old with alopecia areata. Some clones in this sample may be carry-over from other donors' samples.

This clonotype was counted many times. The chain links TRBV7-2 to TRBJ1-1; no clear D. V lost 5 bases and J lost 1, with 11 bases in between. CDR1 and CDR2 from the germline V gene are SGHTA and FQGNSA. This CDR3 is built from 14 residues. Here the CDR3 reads CASSRAHKNTEAFF. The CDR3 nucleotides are TGTGCCAGCAGCCGCGCGCATAAGAACACTGAAGCTTTCTTT.

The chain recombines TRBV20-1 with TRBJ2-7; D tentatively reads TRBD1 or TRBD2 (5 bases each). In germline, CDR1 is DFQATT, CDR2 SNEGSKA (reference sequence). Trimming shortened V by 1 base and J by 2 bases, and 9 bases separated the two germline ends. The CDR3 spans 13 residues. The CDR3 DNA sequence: TGCAGTGCTAGAGGGGGGTCCCCCTACGAGCAGTACTTC. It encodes CSARGGSPYEQYF.

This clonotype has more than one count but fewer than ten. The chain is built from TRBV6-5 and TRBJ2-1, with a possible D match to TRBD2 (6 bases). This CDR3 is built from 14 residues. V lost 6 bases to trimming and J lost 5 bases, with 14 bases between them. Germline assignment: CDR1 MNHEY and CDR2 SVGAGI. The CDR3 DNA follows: TGTGCCAGCAGGAATAGGGACTTCAACAATGAGCAGTTCTTC. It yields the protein CASRNRDFNNEQFF.

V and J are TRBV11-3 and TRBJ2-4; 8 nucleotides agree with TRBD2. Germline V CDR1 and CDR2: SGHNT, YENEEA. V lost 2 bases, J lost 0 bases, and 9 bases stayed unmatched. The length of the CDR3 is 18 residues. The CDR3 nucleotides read TGTGCCAGCAGCTTATCGAGCGGGGGACCTCTAGCCAAAAACATTCAGTACTTC. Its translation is CASSLSSGGPLAKNIQYF.

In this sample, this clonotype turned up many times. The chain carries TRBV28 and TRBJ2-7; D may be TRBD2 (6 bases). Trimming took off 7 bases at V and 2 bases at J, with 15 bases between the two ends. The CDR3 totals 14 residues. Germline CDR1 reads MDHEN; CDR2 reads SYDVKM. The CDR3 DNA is TGTGCCAGCATCCCAGCGGGCACGGCCTACGAGCAGTACTTC. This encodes CASIPAGTAYEQYF. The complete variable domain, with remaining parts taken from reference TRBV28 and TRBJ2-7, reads DVKVTQSSRYLVKRTGEKVFLECVQDMDHENMFWYRQDPGLGLRLIYFSYDVKMKEKGDIPEGYSVSREKKERFSLILESASTNQTSMYLCASIPAGTAYEQYFGPGTRLTVT.

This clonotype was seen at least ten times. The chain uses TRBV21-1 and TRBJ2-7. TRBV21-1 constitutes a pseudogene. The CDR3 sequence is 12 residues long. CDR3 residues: CASYPGAYEQYF. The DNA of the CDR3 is TGTGCCAGTTATCCTGGAGCCTACGAGCAGTACTTC.

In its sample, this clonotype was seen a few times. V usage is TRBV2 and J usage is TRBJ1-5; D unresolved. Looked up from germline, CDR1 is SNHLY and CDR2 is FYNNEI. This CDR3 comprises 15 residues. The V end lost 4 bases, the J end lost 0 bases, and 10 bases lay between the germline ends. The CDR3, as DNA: TGTGCCAGCAGTGCCACGGTTTATAGCAATCAGCCCCAGCATTTT. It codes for CASSATVYSNQPQHF.